This is a list of T cell receptor beta chains from one sample in a study of early T cells in non-severe SARS-CoV-2 infection. In TCRdb, the 5' RACE reads were re-called with MiXCR into one record per CDR3 protein. The repertoire holds around 50,000 distinct CDR3 sequences, 10% to 15% seen once, with 2.9% in the top ten. Sequenced material: whole blood. The origin of the receptors is an adult who was a healthcare worker with PCR-confirmed SARS-CoV-2 infection or an uninfected control (not recorded which). Both conserved end residues are part of each CDR3. The order of the fields is V gene, CDR3 length, J gene, CDR3 protein.

>TRBV4-1|18|TRBJ1-1
CASSHTGTGATEDTEAFF
>TRBV20-1|14|TRBJ2-3
CSARRTSSQDTQYF
>TRBV29-1|12|TRBJ1-2
CSPGWLNDGYTF
>TRBV19|13|TRBJ2-1
CASSPPTANEQFF
>TRBV29-1|14|TRBJ2-1
CSVKNRDTYNEQFF
>TRBV29-1|11|TRBJ2-7
CSVVTDYEQYF
>TRBV28|15|TRBJ1-5
CASERGSKSNQPQHF
>TRBV11-1|13|TRBJ2-5
CASSGGMSETQYF
>TRBV7-9|16|TRBJ1-5
CASSLQDGGSNQPQHF
>TRBV7-2|13|TRBJ2-1
CASSSLMYNEQFF
>TRBV29-1|17|TRBJ2-2
CSAEGPSLAGHTGELFF
>TRBV5-1|17|TRBJ2-1
CASSLVRSGADYNEQFF
>TRBV5-1|17|TRBJ2-3
CASSSRLAGRSTDTQYF
>TRBV7-9|17|TRBJ2-7
CASSLGATGGPLYEQYF
>TRBV28|14|TRBJ1-6
CASSPGTANSPLHF
>TRBV29-1|12|TRBJ2-1
CSVAVRYNEQFF
>TRBV7-9|11|TRBJ2-1
CATPPHNEQFF
>TRBV20-1|13|TRBJ2-5
CSARVAGRETQYF
>TRBV25-1|13|TRBJ2-7
CASRTSGGREQYF
>TRBV12-3/TRBV12-4|15|TRBJ2-2
CASSPWGSPTGELFF
>TRBV20-1|11|TRBJ2-7
CSAGDPYEQYF
>TRBV11-1|16|TRBJ1-1
CASSSYPVQGRTEAFF
>TRBV3-1|13|TRBJ1-2
CASSQTGPYGYTF
>TRBV27|15|TRBJ2-7
CASRKQGPYSYEQYF
>TRBV4-2|19|TRBJ2-4
CASSDSPPSLVRAKNIQYF
>TRBV5-1|14|TRBJ1-1
CASSITGGDTEAFF
>TRBV21-1|10|TRBJ2-3
CAALRDTQYF
>TRBV5-1|15|TRBJ2-1
CASSSTGGEYNEQFF
>TRBV6-1|13|TRBJ2-7
CASSDRTAGEQYF
>TRBV28|13|TRBJ2-1
CASDSYSYNEQFF
>TRBV29-1|12|TRBJ1-1
CSVDRGPTEAFF
>TRBV19|15|TRBJ2-4
CATTPAEDRGGIQYF
>TRBV2|11|TRBJ2-3
CASSSPRTQYF
>TRBV7-2|16|TRBJ2-1
CASSLVAGGARNEQFF
>TRBV3-1|13|TRBJ2-7
CASSRKQGYEQYF